This T cell receptor beta chain derives from a study of blood T cell repertoires in COVID-19. The germline V gene encodes CDR1 SNHLY and CDR2 FYNNEI. V was clipped by 2 bases and J by 1 base, with 8 bases between them. This CDR3 comprises 14 residues. Using immunoSEQ multiplex PCR, the repertoire was profiled, and TCRdb retains in-frame clones only, with some absent. This sample carries 90,000 to 120,000 clones, around 85% of them seen once, and the ten largest clones take 20% to 25%. The origin of this receptor is a man in his 70s with active or convalescent COVID-19. The rearrangement uses TRBV2 and TRBJ1-1, with D tentatively TRBD1 (5 bases). Specimen: peripheral blood. CDR3 residues: CASSEQGQNTEAFF. In nucleotides, the CDR3 is TGTGCCAGCAGTGAACAAGGACAGAACACTGAAGCTTTCTTT.